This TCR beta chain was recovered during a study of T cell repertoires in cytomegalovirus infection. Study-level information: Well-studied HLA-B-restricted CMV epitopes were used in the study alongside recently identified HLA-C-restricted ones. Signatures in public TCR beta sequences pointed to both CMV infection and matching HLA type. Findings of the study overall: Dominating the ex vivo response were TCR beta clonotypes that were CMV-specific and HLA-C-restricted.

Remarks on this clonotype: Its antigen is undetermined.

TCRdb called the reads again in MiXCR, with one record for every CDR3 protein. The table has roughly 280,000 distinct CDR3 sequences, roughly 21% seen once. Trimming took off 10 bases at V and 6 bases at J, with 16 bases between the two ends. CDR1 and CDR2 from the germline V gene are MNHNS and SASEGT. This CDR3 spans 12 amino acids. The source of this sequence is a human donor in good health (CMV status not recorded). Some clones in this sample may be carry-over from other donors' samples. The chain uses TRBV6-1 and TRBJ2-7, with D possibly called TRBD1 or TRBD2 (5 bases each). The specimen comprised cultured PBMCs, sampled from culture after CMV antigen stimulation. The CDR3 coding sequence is TGTGCCACGGGGCAGGGTCCTCTCGAGCAGTACTTC. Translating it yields CATGQGPLEQYF.